Following are 14 T cell receptor beta chains from one sample sequenced in a study of blood T cell repertoires in COVID-19 (TCRdb year 2020). Library prep was done by the immunoSEQ multiplex PCR assay. The immuneACCESS repertoire file appears here via TCRdb, limited to in-frame rearrangements. These files lack a portion of the clones; in checked studies, under half of the deficit traces to unresolved V genes, and the cause of the others is not known. A total of some 250,000 clones appear in this sample, 85% to 90% of them only once. The ten largest clones capture 5.5% to 6.5% of the sample. The source material was peripheral blood. These receptor sequences come from a man aged 55 to 70 with acute or convalescent COVID-19.

As to this clone: Other DNA sequences in this sample translate to the same CDR3. The CDR3 nucleotides read TGTGCCAGCAGTTTAGGGGACAGGGGGAGAGAGACCCAGTACTTC. This sequence encodes CASSLGDRGRETQYF. The rearrangement uses TRBV28 and TRBJ2-5; TRBD1 matches 11 bases. Losses at the gene ends were 2 bases for V and 4 bases for J; bases not matched to a gene: 3. The CDR3 is 15 residues long. Germline CDR1 reads MDHEN; CDR2 reads SYDVKM.

This clone showed up just once. The gene calls are TRBV7-9 and TRBJ2-1, with a tentative D call TRBD1 (6 bases). Trimming took off 5 bases at V and 8 bases at J, with 19 bases between the two ends. The CDR3 length is 15 residues. Germline values: CDR1 SEHNR, CDR2 FQNEAQ (reference sequence). The CDR3 coding sequence is TGTGCCAGCAGCCCTGTTGGGACAAGTTCCGATGAGCAGTTCTTC. Translated: CASSPVGTSSDEQFF.

This rearrangement joins TRBV27 to TRBJ2-7; 11 bases map to TRBD1. V trimming: 6 bases; J trimming: 4 bases; junction bases outside the gene matches: 8. Germline V CDR1 and CDR2: MNHEY, SMNVEV (reference sequence). The length of the CDR3 is 15 residues. CDR3 region: CASRPRTGGSYEQYF. The DNA of the CDR3 is TGTGCCAGCAGGCCTCGGACAGGGGGCAGTTACGAGCAGTACTTC.

The V call is TRBV3-1 (or the pseudogene TRBV3-2), the J call TRBJ1-3; the D gene is possibly TRBD1 (5 bases). The length of the CDR3 is 16 residues. The V gene's germline CDR1 is LGHDT and CDR2 YNNKEL (reference sequence). V lost 0 bases and J lost 0, with 9 bases in between. Here the CDR3 reads CASSQDRVYSGNTIYF. The CDR3 region has the DNA TGTGCCAGCAGCCAAGACAGGGTCTACTCTGGAAACACCATATATTTT.

The chain links TRBV6-5 to TRBJ2-2; 12 nucleotides match TRBD2. The length of the CDR3 is 15 residues. Germline V gene sequence: CDR1 MNHEY, CDR2 SVGAGI. Trimming removed 5 bases from V and 6 bases from J; junction bases left unmatched: 4. CDR3 nucleotides: TGTGCCAGCAGTAAGCGGACTAGCGGGGCCGGGGAGCTGTTTTTT. Translated: CASSKRTSGAGELFF.

The chain recombines TRBV5-5 with TRBJ2-3, with 9 nucleotides matching TRBD2. V shed 2 bases, J shed 2 bases, and the junction held 18 bases outside the gene matches. This CDR3 has 20 residues. Germline lookup yields CDR1 SGHKS and CDR2 YYEKEE (reference sequence). CDR3 coding DNA: TGTGCCAGCAGCTTTCCGACAGCGGGAGGTCCCACCCGAGACACAGATACGCAGTATTTT. Residues: CASSFPTAGGPTRDTDTQYF.

The chain recombines TRBV30 with TRBJ2-7, with 7 positions matching TRBD1. Germline V CDR1 and CDR2: GTSNPN, SVGIG (reference sequence). Trimming took 3 bases from V and 1 from J; bases not matched to a gene: 9. The CDR3 is 15 residues long. The CDR3 nucleotides read TGTGCCTGGAGGAAGACAGGGAGATATTCCTACGAGCAGTACTTC. Amino acid sequence: CAWRKTGRYSYEQYF. The complete variable domain, with remaining parts taken from reference TRBV30 and TRBJ2-7, reads SQTIHQWPATLVQPVGSPLSLECTVEGTSNPNLYWYRQAAGRGLQLLFYSVGIGQISSEVPQNLSASRPQDRQFILSSKKLLLSDSGFYLCAWRKTGRYSYEQYFGPGTRLTVT.

This chain uses TRBV12-3 or TRBV12-4 with TRBJ2-7, with D possibly matching TRBD2 (5 bases). Trimming shortened V by 5 bases and J by 4 bases, and 12 bases separated the two germline ends. The CDR3 covers 13 residues. The CDR3 is CASSEGSEYEQYF. The CDR3 DNA reads as TGTGCCAGCAGTGAGGGTTCTGAATACGAGCAGTACTTC.

The chain combines TRBV28 with TRBJ1-4; 9 nucleotides agree with TRBD1. Germline assignment: CDR1 MDHEN and CDR2 SYDVKM. The V segment lost 3 bases and the J segment 8 bases; nucleotides outside the gene matches: 4. The CDR3 is 14 amino acids. Written as DNA, the CDR3 is TGTGCCAGCAGTTTCACAGGGGGCAGAGAAAAACTGTTTTTT. Its protein product is CASSFTGGREKLFF.

This clone was seen a single time. The chain has TRBV27 and TRBJ1-5, with 7 bases identical to TRBD1. The V gene's germline CDR1 is MNHEY and CDR2 SMNVEV (reference sequence). The CDR3 totals 14 residues. Trimming took 7 bases from V and 0 from J; bases not matched to a gene: 3. CDR3 nucleotides: TGTGCCAGCACTGCAGGGGGTAGCAATCAGCCCCAGCATTTT. Translated: CASTAGGSNQPQHF.

V usage is TRBV5-1 and J usage is TRBJ2-5, with 7 nucleotides matching TRBD2. Germline-derived CDR1 and CDR2 are SGHRS and YFSETQ. This CDR3 has 14 amino acids. V shed 0 bases, J shed 3 bases, and the junction held 2 bases outside the gene matches. The CDR3 sequence is CASSLDRGEETQYF. CDR3 in DNA: TGCGCCAGCAGCTTGGATCGGGGGGAAGAGACCCAGTACTTC.

V gene TRBV24-1 combines with J gene TRBJ2-3; 8 bases are shared with TRBD1. The CDR3 spans 15 residues. Germline V lookup: CDR1 KGHDR, CDR2 SFDVKD. J lost 2 bases, V lost 9 bases, and 9 bases had no gene match. CDR3 region: CATSPGGDLTDTQYF. The CDR3 nucleotides read TGTGCCACCTCCCCAGGGGGCGACCTCACAGATACGCAGTATTTT.

Here the CDR3 DNA reads TGTGCCAGCAGCCAAGATCCCAGGGGACTAGCGTTCCCCTACGAGCAGTACTTC. Translated: CASSQDPRGLAFPYEQYF. The chain uses TRBV4-2 and TRBJ2-7; TRBD2 aligns across 10 bases. V trimming: 0 bases; J trimming: 2 bases; junction bases outside the gene matches: 10. Germline assignment: CDR1 LGHNA and CDR2 YNFKEQ. The length of the CDR3 is 18 residues.

V usage is TRBV28 and J usage is TRBJ2-7; 8 positions match TRBD1. Trimming cost V 6 bases and J 2 bases; bases outside gene matches: 9. The germline gives CDR1 MDHEN, CDR2 SYDVKM. CDR3 length equals 15 residues. The CDR3 DNA reads TGTGCCAGCAGCCAACCGGGACAGGCCGCCTACGAGCAGTACTTC. Translated, it gives CASSQPGQAAYEQYF.